This record looks at one T cell receptor (beta chain) sequence and its context. Its antigen remains unidentified. The data were obtained in a study of cytomegalovirus exposure and HLA in healthy donors. Study-wide background: Of approximately 400 genotyped donors, 70% to 85% clustered with self-reported Caucasian donors.

The study's findings and limits: Later findings reportedly placed an Asian-associated ancestry cluster below the roughly 670-donor mean for N-insertions. For TCR beta chains, V- and J-gene trimming was later linked to a missense DCLRE1C variant.

Researchers ran the PCR with 60 Vbeta and 13 Jbeta primers. The data were produced by immunoSEQ multiplex PCR, yet TCRdb's version contains in-frame clones alone and is incomplete. The repertoire consists of approximately 100,000 clones, with approximately 80% occurring once and the leading ten covering around 17%. In germline, CDR1 is LGHNT, CDR2 FRNRAP. CDR3 size: 16 residues. V shed 7 bases and J 1 base; nucleotides not matched to a gene: 2. The rearrangement joins TRBV12-5 to TRBJ2-2, with TRBD2 matching 14 bases. Specimen: PBMCs. This TCR derives from a man aged 60 to 69 in good health and CMV-seropositive. The CDR3 coding sequence is TGTGCTAGTGACGGGACTAGCGGGGGGAACACCGGGGAGCTGTTTTTT. Protein: CASDGTSGGNTGELFF.